This passage covers 8 T cell receptor beta chains from one sample sequenced in a study of OX40 agonist ivuxolimab in advanced cancers. Libraries were prepared by immunoSEQ multiplex PCR; TCRdb keeps only in-frame clonotypes and omits some of them. The data contain approximately 19,000 clones, around nine tenths of them singletons. The sample was CD4+ or CD8+ T cells sorted from blood, taken in a trial of the OX40 agonist ivuxolimab. The origin of the receptors is an adult with an advanced solid tumor such as melanoma, head and neck, liver or kidney cancer.

The count of this clone is one. The chain couples TRBV9 to TRBJ2-3; D is ambiguous. The CDR3 extends over 15 amino acids. Germline V lookup: CDR1 SGDLS, CDR2 YYNGEE. Trimming left V 0 bases short and J 2 bases short, with 10 bases between. In DNA, the CDR3 is TGTGCCAGCAGCGTAGCCGGCTCAGTCACAGATACGCAGTATTTT. As protein: CASSVAGSVTDTQYF.

The rearrangement uses TRBV27 and TRBJ2-1; D gene ambiguous. The CDR3 has 12 amino acids. V shed 3 bases and J shed 7 bases, with 7 bases lying between them. Per the germline V gene, CDR1 is MNHEY and CDR2 is SMNVEV (reference sequence). The CDR3 DNA reads TGTGCCAGCAGTTTTTCGAGGAATGAGCAGTTCTTC. It codes for CASSFSRNEQFF.

V gene TRBV27 combines with J gene TRBJ1-5; TRBD1 might be the D (6 bases). The germline CDR1 and CDR2 sequences are MNHEY and SMNVEV (reference sequence). V was cut by 6 bases and J by 7 bases, with 16 bases left in between. The CDR3 extends over 14 amino acids. CDR3 residues: CASSHRAGLQPQHF. The CDR3 nucleotides read TGTGCCAGCAGCCACAGGGCTGGGTTACAGCCCCAGCATTTT.

The chain is built from TRBV6-4 and TRBJ2-1; TRBD2 aligns across 13 bases. CDR3 length: 14 amino acids. V was pared by 4 bases and J by 6 bases, with 0 bases of the junction left unmatched. Looked up from germline, CDR1 is MRHNA and CDR2 is SNTAGT. In DNA form, the CDR3 reads TGTGCCAGCAGTGGGACTAGCGGGAGCAATGAGCAGTTCTTC. This gives the protein CASSGTSGSNEQFF.

The chain combines TRBV11-3 with TRBJ2-5; tentative D call: TRBD1 (6 bases). Trimming stripped 0 bases from V and 0 bases from J, with 8 bases between. This CDR3 is built from 15 residues. CDR1 SGHNT and CDR2 YENEEA come from the germline V gene. The CDR3 is CASSLDGGHQETQYF. DNA of the CDR3: TGTGCCAGCAGCTTAGATGGGGGCCACCAAGAGACCCAGTACTTC.

The chain employs TRBV27 and TRBJ2-7; D is ambiguous. Germline CDR1 reads MNHEY; CDR2 reads SMNVEV (reference sequence). The CDR3 contains 13 residues. V was cut by 0 bases and J by 2 bases, with 5 bases left in between. The chain's CDR3 is CASSLSRTYEQYF. For the CDR3, the DNA is TGTGCCAGCAGTTTATCGAGGACCTACGAGCAGTACTTC.

The V and J genes are TRBV5-1 and TRBJ2-4, with a weak D call TRBD2 (6 bases). V was shortened by 0 bases and J by 6 bases, with 7 bases between the two germline ends. This CDR3 is built from 13 residues. Germline V gene lookup returns CDR1 SGHRS and CDR2 YFSETQ. CDR3 DNA: TGCGCCAGCAGCTTGGGGCGGGGAAACATTCAGTACTTC. This encodes CASSLGRGNIQYF.

This rearrangement joins TRBV7-9 to TRBJ2-7, with D possibly being TRBD1 (6 bases). There are 17 residues in the CDR3. Germline loops: CDR1 SEHNR, CDR2 FQNEAQ (reference sequence). Deletions cut 4 bases from V and 0 bases from J, with 19 bases between. The CDR3 reads CASSSFPGDKSSYEQYF. The CDR3 DNA is TGTGCCAGCAGCTCCTTCCCAGGGGACAAGAGCTCCTACGAGCAGTACTTC.